Shown below are 14 T cell receptor beta chains from a single sample sequenced in a study of blood T cells in healthy people across ages. Then a second PCR, running roughly 7 to 11 cycles, was carried out with a sample-barcoded 5' primer and a J-beta primer mix. TCRdb called the 5' RACE reads again in MiXCR, with one record for every CDR3 protein. Found here are 1.5 million to 2 million distinct CDR3 sequences, roughly 27% of them singletons; the top ten hold 6.5% to 8.5%. The sample was blood. These receptors were obtained from a woman in her 30s in good health.

The J gene is TRBJ2-5, the V gene TRBV11-2; 13 nucleotides align to TRBD2. Germline-derived CDR1 and CDR2 are SGHAT and FQNNGV. Trimming removed 4 bases from V and 3 bases from J; junction bases left unmatched: 5. This CDR3 region has 16 residues. In nucleotides, the CDR3 is TGTGCCAGCAGCTGGACTAGCGGGAGAAGAAAAGAGACCCAGTACTTC. Its translation: CASSWTSGRRKETQYF.

This clonotype was counted between two and nine times. The genes are TRBV7-6 and TRBJ2-1; no clear D. Germline V gives CDR1 SGHVS, CDR2 FNYEAQ. The CDR3 extends over 12 amino acids. V shed 3 bases and J shed 7 bases, with 7 bases lying between them. The CDR3 sequence is CASSFAINEQFF. CDR3 DNA: TGTGCCAGCAGCTTTGCTATTAATGAGCAGTTCTTC.

This clonotype was found many times. The chain carries TRBV5-5 and TRBJ2-3; D is uncertain. The germline V and J ends were trimmed by 4 bases and 6 bases, with 12 bases remaining between them. This CDR3 is 13 amino acids long. The V gene's germline CDR1 is SGHKS and CDR2 YYEKEE (reference sequence). The CDR3 nucleotides read TGTGCCAGCAGCGATTTCCTGGCGGATACGCAGTATTTT. This codes for CASSDFLADTQYF.

The J gene is TRBJ2-3, the V gene TRBV7-2; 8 nucleotides align to TRBD2. V shed 5 bases, J shed 5 bases, and the junction held 6 bases outside the gene matches. This CDR3 is built from 14 residues. Germline loops: CDR1 SGHTA, CDR2 FQGNSA. The CDR3 DNA follows: TGTGCCAGCAGCACCCAGCGGGAGAGAGATACGCAGTATTTT. This gives the protein CASSTQRERDTQYF.

The rearrangement uses TRBV2 and TRBJ2-1, with TRBD2 matching 7 bases. Germline V CDR1 and CDR2: SNHLY, FYNNEI. V was clipped by 7 bases and J by 4 bases; unmatched bases: 10. The CDR3 has 15 residues. The DNA for the CDR3 is TGTGCCAGCACTATGGAATCTAGCGGTTACAATGAGCAGTTCTTC. Protein product: CASTMESSGYNEQFF.

The rearrangement joins TRBV12-3 or TRBV12-4 to TRBJ1-6, with unresolved D. The CDR3 spans 16 residues. V shed 2 bases and J shed 9 bases, with 17 bases lying between them. CDR3 coding DNA: TGTGCCAGCAGTTTACTCCGGGGAGGAATTCCTTCACCCCTCCACTTT. This translates into CASSLLRGGIPSPLHF.

This chain uses TRBV4-1 with TRBJ2-1, with 7 bases identical to TRBD1. With the DNA end fitting TRBJ2-7 better, the J assignment may be wrong. Germline V gene data show CDR1 as MGHRA and CDR2 as YSYEKL. The CDR3 covers 13 residues. This CDR3 is CASRGTAYNEQYF. CDR3 DNA: TGCGCCAGCAGAGGGACAGCCTACAATGAGCAGTACTTC.

J is TRBJ2-7 and V is TRBV5-1; D ambiguous. The germline V and J ends were trimmed by 0 bases and 7 bases, with 11 bases remaining between them. Germline V gene sequence: CDR1 SGHRS, CDR2 YFSETQ. The CDR3 covers 13 residues. CDR3 DNA: TGCGCCAGCAGCTTGGAGCAGCTTAGAGAGCAGTACTTC. It specifies CASSLEQLREQYF.

This chain joins TRBV5-1 and TRBJ1-4; the D gene is possibly TRBD1 (5 bases). The CDR3 consists of 15 residues. The V gene's germline CDR1 is SGHRS and CDR2 YFSETQ. With 6 bases removed from V and 8 bases from J, the gap between germline ends came to 20 bases. Here the CDR3 reads CASTMEGREEEKLFF. Written as DNA, the CDR3 is TGCGCCAGCACCATGGAGGGCAGGGAAGAGGAAAAACTGTTTTTT.

V gene TRBV11-2 combines with J gene TRBJ2-3; 8 bases map to TRBD2. CDR3 length: 16 amino acids. V shed 3 bases and J 5 bases; nucleotides not matched to a gene: 10. The germline CDR1 and CDR2 sequences are SGHAT and FQNNGV. The CDR3 DNA reads as TGTGCCAGCAGCTTCCGTGGAGCGGGAGCTCAAGATACGCAGTATTTT. Translated, it gives CASSFRGAGAQDTQYF.

This sequence joins TRBV20-1 and TRBJ2-3; D may match TRBD1 or TRBD2 (5 bases each). This CDR3 comprises 19 residues. Germline CDR1 is DFQATT and CDR2 is SNEGSKA (reference sequence). V was shortened by 1 base and J by 2 bases, with 25 bases between the two germline ends. Here the CDR3 reads CSARVGESGAALFTDTQYF. The CDR3, as DNA: TGCAGTGCTAGAGTGGGAGAGTCTGGGGCAGCGCTATTCACAGATACGCAGTATTTT.

This chain links TRBV4-3 with TRBJ2-2; 7 bases match TRBD2. J gave up 4 bases and V 0 bases, and 2 bases lay outside the gene matches. The length of the CDR3 is 15 residues. Germline CDR1 is LGHNA and CDR2 is YSLEER. The CDR3 loop is CASSQDSSGTGELFF. The CDR3 region has the DNA TGCGCCAGCAGCCAAGATTCTAGCGGCACCGGGGAGCTGTTTTTT.

This clonotype was seen only a few times. V gene TRBV10-3 combines with J gene TRBJ1-1, with 7 bases matching TRBD1. Germline V gene sequence: CDR1 ENHRY, CDR2 SYGVKD. The V gene end was trimmed by 6 bases and the J gene end by 0 bases; junction bases not matched to a gene: 7. The CDR3 has 15 amino acids. The DNA of the CDR3 is TGTGCCATCAGGGGGACAGTAGGTATGAACACTGAAGCTTTCTTT. It encodes CAIRGTVGMNTEAFF.

The chain carries TRBV7-6 and TRBJ1-2, with 9 bases aligning to TRBD1. This CDR3 is 15 amino acids long. V trimming: 8 bases; J trimming: 4 bases; junction bases outside the gene matches: 11. Germline CDR1 is SGHVS and CDR2 is FNYEAQ. CDR3 DNA sequence: TGTGCCAGCCGAAACAGGGGGCTGGAAAGCTATGGCTACACCTTC. Amino acids: CASRNRGLESYGYTF. Full variable domain (outside the CDR3, taken from reference TRBV7-6 and TRBJ1-2): GAGVSQSPRYKVTKRGQDVALRCDPISGHVSLYWYRQALGQGPEFLTYFNYEAQQDKSGLPNDRFSAERPEGSISTLTIQRTEQRDSAMYRCASRNRGLESYGYTFGSGTRLTVV.